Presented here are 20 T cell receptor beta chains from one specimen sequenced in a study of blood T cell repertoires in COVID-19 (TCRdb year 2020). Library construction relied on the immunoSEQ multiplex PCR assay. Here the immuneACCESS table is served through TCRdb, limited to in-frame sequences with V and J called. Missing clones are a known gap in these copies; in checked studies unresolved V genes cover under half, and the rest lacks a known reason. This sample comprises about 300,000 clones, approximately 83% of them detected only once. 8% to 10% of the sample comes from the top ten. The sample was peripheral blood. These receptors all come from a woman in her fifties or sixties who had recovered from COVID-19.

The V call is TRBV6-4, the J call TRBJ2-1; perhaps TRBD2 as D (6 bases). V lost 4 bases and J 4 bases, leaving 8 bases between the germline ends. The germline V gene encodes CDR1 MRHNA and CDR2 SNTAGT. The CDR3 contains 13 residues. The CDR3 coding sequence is TGTGCCAGCAGTGCAGGGACTTACAATGAGCAGTTCTTC. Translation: CASSAGTYNEQFF.

The CDR3 bases are TGTGCCAGCACTTCCGGAGGGGGCGGGAACACTGAAGCTTTCTTT. Its protein is CASTSGGGGNTEAFF. The chain has TRBV28 and TRBJ1-1; 7 nucleotides match TRBD1. After removal of 7 bases from V and 1 base from J, the junction contained 9 bases not matched to a gene. CDR1 is MDHEN, CDR2 SYDVKM, per germline. The CDR3 sequence is 15 residues long. Looking up the rest from reference TRBV28 and TRBJ1-1 gives the full variable domain: DVKVTQSSRYLVKRTGEKVFLECVQDMDHENMFWYRQDPGLGLRLIYFSYDVKMKEKGDIPEGYSVSREKKERFSLILESASTNQTSMYLCASTSGGGGNTEAFFGQGTRLTVV.

The CDR3 spells CASRPSRDRNYEQYF. CDR3 bases: TGTGCCAGCAGACCCTCCCGGGACAGAAATTACGAGCAGTACTTC. This chain connects TRBV7-8 to TRBJ2-7; 7 nucleotides agree with TRBD1. With 6 bases clipped from V and 4 bases from J, the junction kept 12 bases outside the gene matches. Looked up from germline, CDR1 is SGHVS and CDR2 is FQNEAQ. The CDR3 has 15 residues.

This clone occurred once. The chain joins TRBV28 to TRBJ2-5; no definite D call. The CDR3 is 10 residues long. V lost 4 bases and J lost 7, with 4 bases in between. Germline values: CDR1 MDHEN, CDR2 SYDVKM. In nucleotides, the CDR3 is TGTGCCAGCAGTTCGGGGACCCAGTACTTC. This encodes CASSSGTQYF.

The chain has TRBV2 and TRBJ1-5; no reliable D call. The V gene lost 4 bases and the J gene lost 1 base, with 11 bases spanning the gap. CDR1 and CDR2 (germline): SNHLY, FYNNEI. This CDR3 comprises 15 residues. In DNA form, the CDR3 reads TGTGCCAGCAGTGCCGAGGCCCTAAGCAATCAGCCCCAGCATTTT. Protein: CASSAEALSNQPQHF. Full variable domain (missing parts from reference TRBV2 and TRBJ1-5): EPEVTQTPSHQVTQMGQEVILRCVPISNHLYFYWYRQILGQKVEFLVSFYNNEISEKSEIFDDQFSVERPDGSNFTLKIRSTKLEDSAMYFCASSAEALSNQPQHFGDGTRLSIL.

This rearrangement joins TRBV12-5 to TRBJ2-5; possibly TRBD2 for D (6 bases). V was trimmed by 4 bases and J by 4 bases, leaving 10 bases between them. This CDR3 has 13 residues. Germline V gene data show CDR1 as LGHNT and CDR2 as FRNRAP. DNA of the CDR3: TGTGCTAGTGGTTCGGCCGGGGGAGAGACCCAGTACTTC. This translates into CASGSAGGETQYF. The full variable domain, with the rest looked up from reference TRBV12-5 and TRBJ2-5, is DARVTQTPRHKVTEMGQEVTMRCQPILGHNTVFWYRQTMMQGLELLAYFRNRAPLDDSGMPKDRFSAEMPDATLATLKIQPSEPRDSAVYFCASGSAGGETQYFGPGTRLLVL.

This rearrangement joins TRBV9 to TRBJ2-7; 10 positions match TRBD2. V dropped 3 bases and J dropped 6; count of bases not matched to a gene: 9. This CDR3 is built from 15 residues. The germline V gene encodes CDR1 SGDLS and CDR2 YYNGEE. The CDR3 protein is CASSAPTSGPSEQYF. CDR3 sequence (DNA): TGTGCCAGCAGCGCCCCGACTAGCGGGCCCTCCGAGCAGTACTTC.

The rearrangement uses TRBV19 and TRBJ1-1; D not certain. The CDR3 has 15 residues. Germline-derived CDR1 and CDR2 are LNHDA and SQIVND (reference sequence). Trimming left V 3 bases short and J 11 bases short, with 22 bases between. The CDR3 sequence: CASSIWGDPTDRAFF. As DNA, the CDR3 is TGTGCCAGTAGTATCTGGGGAGACCCCACGGATCGGGCTTTCTTT.

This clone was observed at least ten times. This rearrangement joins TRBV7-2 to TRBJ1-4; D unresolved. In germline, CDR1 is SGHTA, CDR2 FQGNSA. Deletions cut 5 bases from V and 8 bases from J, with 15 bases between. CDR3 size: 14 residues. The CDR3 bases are TGTGCCAGCAGCCCTCGTGCCGCCGGGGAAAAACTGTTTTTT. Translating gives CASSPRAAGEKLFF.

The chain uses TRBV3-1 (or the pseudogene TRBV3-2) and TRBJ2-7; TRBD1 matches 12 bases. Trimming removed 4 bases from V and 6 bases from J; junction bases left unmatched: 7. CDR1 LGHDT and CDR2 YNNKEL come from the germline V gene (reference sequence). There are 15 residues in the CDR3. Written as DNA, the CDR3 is TGTGCCAGCAGCCCCACCGGGACAGGGGGCAGCGAGCAGTACTTC. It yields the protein CASSPTGTGGSEQYF.

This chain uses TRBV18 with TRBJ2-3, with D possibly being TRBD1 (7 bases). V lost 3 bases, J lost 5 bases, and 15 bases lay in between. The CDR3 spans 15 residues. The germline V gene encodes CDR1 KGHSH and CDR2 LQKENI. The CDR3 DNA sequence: TGTGCCAGCTCACCCCGACAGGGAGGAAGAGATACGCAGTATTTT. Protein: CASSPRQGGRDTQYF.

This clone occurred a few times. Written as DNA, the CDR3 is TGTGCCAGCAGTGTGACATATAATTCACCCCTCCACTTT. Translated, it gives CASSVTYNSPLHF. V and J are TRBV2 and TRBJ1-6; D is undetermined. V lost 4 bases to trimming and J lost 4 bases, with 5 bases between them. The CDR3 is 13 residues long. Looked up from germline, CDR1 is SNHLY and CDR2 is FYNNEI. The whole variable domain, filled in from reference TRBV2 and TRBJ1-6, reads EPEVTQTPSHQVTQMGQEVILRCVPISNHLYFYWYRQILGQKVEFLVSFYNNEISEKSEIFDDQFSVERPDGSNFTLKIRSTKLEDSAMYFCASSVTYNSPLHFGNGTRLTVT.

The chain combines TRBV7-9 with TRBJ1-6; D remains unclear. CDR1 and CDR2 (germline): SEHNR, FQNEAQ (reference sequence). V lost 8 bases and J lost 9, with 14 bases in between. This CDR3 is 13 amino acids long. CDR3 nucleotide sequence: TGTGCCAGCGCAACTTTGGAGGGTTCACCCCTCCACTTT. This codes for CASATLEGSPLHF.

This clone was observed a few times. CDR3 DNA sequence: TGTGCCAGCATGAAGGGGGAGGGAGGGCAGCCCCAGCATTTT. Encoded protein: CASMKGEGGQPQHF. The chain carries TRBV7-9 and TRBJ1-5; perhaps TRBD1 as D (6 bases). The V end was cut by 7 bases, the J end by 7 bases, with 17 bases between. The germline V gene encodes CDR1 SEHNR and CDR2 FQNEAQ (reference sequence). The CDR3 length is 14 residues.

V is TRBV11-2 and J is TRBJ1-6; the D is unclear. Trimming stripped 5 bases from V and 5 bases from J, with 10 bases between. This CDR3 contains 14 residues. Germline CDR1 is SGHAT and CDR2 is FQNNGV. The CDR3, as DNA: TGTGCCAGCAGCCCCCGGGAGAATAATTCACCCCTCCACTTT. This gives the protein CASSPRENNSPLHF.

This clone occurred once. CDR3 bases: TGTGCCAGCAGTTTCTCGAGCTCCTACAATGAGCAGTTCTTC. Its translation is CASSFSSSYNEQFF. The chain has TRBV28 and TRBJ2-1, with no clear D. The V and J ends lost 3 bases and 0 bases respectively, with 6 bases between them. The CDR3 runs 14 residues. The V gene's germline CDR1 is MDHEN and CDR2 SYDVKM.

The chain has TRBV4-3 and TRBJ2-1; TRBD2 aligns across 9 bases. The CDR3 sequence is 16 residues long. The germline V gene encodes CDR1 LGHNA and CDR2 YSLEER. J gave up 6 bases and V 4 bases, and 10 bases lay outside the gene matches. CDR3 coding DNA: TGCGCCAGCAGCCCCGGCAGCGGGAGGTCTTCCAATGAGCAGTTCTTC. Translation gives CASSPGSGRSSNEQFF.

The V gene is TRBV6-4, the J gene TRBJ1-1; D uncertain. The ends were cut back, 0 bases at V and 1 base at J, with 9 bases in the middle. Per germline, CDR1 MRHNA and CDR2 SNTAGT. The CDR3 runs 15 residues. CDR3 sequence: CASSDSPTTNTEAFF. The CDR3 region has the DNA TGTGCCAGCAGTGACTCCCCCACTACGAACACTGAAGCTTTCTTT.

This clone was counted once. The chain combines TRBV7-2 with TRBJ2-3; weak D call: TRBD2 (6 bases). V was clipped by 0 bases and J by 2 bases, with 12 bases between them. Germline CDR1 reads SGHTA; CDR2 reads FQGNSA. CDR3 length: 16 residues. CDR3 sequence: CASSLAWDSFTDTQYF. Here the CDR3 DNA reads TGTGCCAGCAGCTTAGCCTGGGACTCCTTCACAGATACGCAGTATTTT.

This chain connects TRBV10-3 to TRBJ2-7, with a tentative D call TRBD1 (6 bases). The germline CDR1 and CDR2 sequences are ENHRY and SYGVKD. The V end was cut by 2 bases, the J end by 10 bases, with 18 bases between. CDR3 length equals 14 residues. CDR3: CAISEQDSWALQYF. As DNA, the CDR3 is TGTGCCATCAGTGAGCAGGACAGCTGGGCGTTACAGTACTTC.